The 4 T cell receptor beta chains presented below share a single source sample, sequenced in a study of T cells after yellow fever vaccination. MiXCR, run by TCRdb on the 5' RACE reads, gives a single entry per CDR3 protein. Among approximately 340,000 distinct CDR3 sequences listed, over 8% were seen once. This specimen consisted of PBMCs, obtained on the day of the first yellow fever vaccination. All receptors derive from a man aged 18 to 30 who received the YFV17D yellow fever vaccine.

This clonotype showed up just a few times. This rearrangement joins TRBV7-8 to TRBJ1-5; a weak D match, TRBD1 (5 bases). Germline V lookup: CDR1 SGHVS, CDR2 FQNEAQ. The CDR3 has 18 residues. The V end lost 1 base, the J end lost 8 bases, and 24 bases lay between the germline ends. CDR3 residues: CASSLDQFGHGVWEPQHF. The DNA for the CDR3 is TGTGCCAGCAGCTTAGACCAATTTGGACACGGGGTATGGGAGCCCCAGCATTTT. The variable domain in full, completed from reference TRBV7-8 and TRBJ1-5, reads GAGVSQSPRYKVAKRGQDVALRCDPISGHVSLFWYQQALGQGPEFLTYFQNEAQLDKSGLPSDRFFAERPEGSVSTLKIQRTQQEDSAVYLCASSLDQFGHGVWEPQHFGDGTRLSIL.

J is TRBJ1-3 and V is TRBV24-1; D uncertain. V gave up 6 bases and J gave up 0 bases, with 5 bases separating them. This CDR3 has 13 residues. From germline, CDR1 is KGHDR and CDR2 SFDVKD. CDR3 nucleotides: TGTGCCACCAGTCCGGGCTCTGGAAACACCATATATTTT. Protein: CATSPGSGNTIYF.

The chain combines TRBV20-1 with TRBJ2-7, with TRBD1 identical over 11 bases. After removal of 5 bases from V and 2 bases from J, the junction contained 2 bases not matched to a gene. The germline CDR1 and CDR2 sequences are DFQATT and SNEGSKA (reference sequence). This CDR3 is built from 13 residues. The CDR3: CSARTGGTYEQYF. CDR3 sequence (DNA): TGCAGTGCTCGGACAGGGGGCACCTACGAGCAGTACTTC.

The chain is built from TRBV4-2 and TRBJ2-2; no clear D. This CDR3 region has 16 residues. Trimming stripped 1 base from V and 0 bases from J, with 9 bases between. Germline values: CDR1 LGHNA, CDR2 YNFKEQ. CDR3 nucleotides: TGTGCCAGCAGCCAAGGTCGCTTGACGAACACCGGGGAGCTGTTTTTT. The encoded protein is CASSQGRLTNTGELFF.